These 24 T cell receptor beta chains were sequenced from one sample in a study of T cells in Graves' hyperthyroidism and ophthalmopathy (dated by TCRdb to 2018 to 2020). To prepare the library, multiplex PCR was applied. These reads were obtained on an Illumina HiSeq 2000. The TCR beta CDR3 regions were amplified from the RNA transcripts. For the first round of RT-PCR on the TCR CDR3, the HTBI primer set was used together with the Qiagen OneStep RT-PCR kit. Using fastp at Q25 and MiXCR, TCRdb reprocessed the public reads and kept productive beta chains. Merged by CDR3 protein, the rows form single entries marked with the most common genes and DNA. This sample comprises some 760,000 distinct CDR3 sequences, around 13% of them detected only once. About 10% of the sample is in the top ten clones. Sequenced: blood. Receptors were obtained from a woman aged 18-29 years with Graves' hyperthyroidism.

The chain has TRBV6-1 and TRBJ1-5; TRBD1 agrees at 9 bases. V trimming: 6 bases; J trimming: 5 bases; junction bases outside the gene matches: 11. Germline V gene data show CDR1 as MNHNS and CDR2 as SASEGT. CDR3 size: 16 residues. For the CDR3, the DNA is TGTGCCAGCAGCAAGATTACAGGGGGCTTGTATCAGCCCCAGCATTTT. This encodes CASSKITGGLYQPQHF.

The table lists this clonotype with a few counts. V is TRBV7-2 and J is TRBJ1-6; D remains unclear. CDR3 length: 13 residues. V was shortened by 5 bases and J by 8 bases, with 10 bases between the two germline ends. CDR1 and CDR2 (germline): SGHTA, FQGNSA. DNA of the CDR3: TGTGCCAGCAGCCCTTTAGGGTATTCACCCCTCCACTTT. Translated, it gives CASSPLGYSPLHF.

This clonotype has only a few counts. This chain joins TRBV6-1 and TRBJ2-1, with 10 bases fitting TRBD2. CDR3 length: 19 amino acids. Germline V CDR1 and CDR2: MNHNS, SASEGT. V lost 8 bases to trimming and J lost 0 bases; unmatched junction nucleotides: 16. The CDR3 DNA reads TGTGCCAGCTACCGGGAGCGGGAGGGCACCCCCCGCTCCTACAATGAGCAGTTCTTC. Its protein is CASYREREGTPRSYNEQFF.

This clonotype was found many times. The chain is built from TRBV12-3 or TRBV12-4 and TRBJ2-7; D may be TRBD1 or TRBD2 (5 bases each). This CDR3 spans 14 amino acids. With 3 bases removed from V and 5 bases from J, the gap between germline ends came to 14 bases. CDR3 amino acids: CASSFRRGRDEQYF. CDR3 in DNA: TGTGCCAGCAGTTTCCGTAGGGGACGGGACGAGCAGTACTTC.

This rearrangement joins TRBV4-1 to TRBJ2-1, with 10 positions matching TRBD2. Per the germline V gene, CDR1 is MGHRA and CDR2 is YSYEKL. V trimming: 4 bases; J trimming: 1 base; junction bases outside the gene matches: 16. This CDR3 comprises 20 residues. CDR3 DNA sequence: TGCGCCAGCAGCCTCAACTGGGGCGAGCGGGAGGGAATTTCCTACAATGAGCAGTTCTTC. Residues: CASSLNWGEREGISYNEQFF.

This clonotype was seen many times. The chain has TRBV7-2 and TRBJ2-5; TRBD1 or TRBD2 may be the D gene (5 bases each). Germline V gene data show CDR1 as SGHTA and CDR2 as FQGNSA. V lost 1 base to trimming and J lost 1 base, with 10 bases between them. There are 15 residues in the CDR3. The CDR3 sequence is CASSLVFGAQETQYF. The CDR3 DNA reads as TGTGCCAGCAGCTTAGTGTTCGGGGCCCAAGAGACCCAGTACTTC.

The chain couples TRBV27 to TRBJ1-6; TRBD1 might be the D (5 bases). The V gene lost 2 bases and the J gene lost 8 bases, with 19 bases spanning the gap. This CDR3 contains 17 residues. Germline assignment: CDR1 MNHEY and CDR2 SMNVEV (reference sequence). The CDR3 bases are TGTGCCAGCAGTTTAATAGTGGTAAAGGGGATTGATTCACCCCTCCACTTT. This encodes CASSLIVVKGIDSPLHF.

V gene TRBV7-2 combines with J gene TRBJ1-5; perhaps TRBD1 as D (5 bases). V lost 1 base to trimming and J lost 6 bases, with 16 bases between them. CDR3 size: 16 residues. Germline CDR1 reads SGHTA; CDR2 reads FQGNSA. The CDR3 DNA sequence: TGTGCCAGCAGCTTAGAGGTCCTAGCTGGGGGTCAGCCCCAGCATTTT. It translates to CASSLEVLAGGQPQHF. Variable domain in full (rest from reference TRBV7-2 and TRBJ1-5): GAGVSQSPSNKVTEKGKDVELRCDPISGHTALYWYRQSLGQGLEFLIYFQGNSAPDKSGLPSDRFSAERTGGSVSTLTIQRTQQEDSAVYLCASSLEVLAGGQPQHFGDGTRLSIL.

The sample holds a few counts of this clonotype. The CDR3 loop is CASTSLTPGRGNYGYTF. The CDR3 coding sequence is TGTGCCAGCACCTCTTTGACTCCGGGACGGGGAAACTATGGCTACACCTTC. The V call is TRBV28, the J call TRBJ1-2; D might be TRBD1 (5 bases). CDR1 is MDHEN and CDR2 is SYDVKM in the germline V gene. CDR3 size: 17 residues. V lost 7 bases, J lost 2 bases, and 23 bases lay in between.

This clonotype was picked up many times. The chain combines TRBV28 with TRBJ2-7; D is perhaps TRBD1 (5 bases). CDR1 and CDR2 from the germline V gene are MDHEN and SYDVKM. This CDR3 region has 14 residues. The V end was cut by 6 bases, the J end by 3 bases, with 15 bases between. Here the CDR3 DNA reads TGTGCCAGCAGATCCCCGGGCCAGGGCTACGAGCAGTACTTC. Protein sequence: CASRSPGQGYEQYF.

CDR3 protein: CASSPTFGTGGNIQYF. The DNA for the CDR3 is TGCGCCAGCAGCCCAACTTTTGGGACAGGGGGGAACATTCAGTACTTC. The rearrangement uses TRBV4-1 and TRBJ2-4; 11 bases agree with TRBD1. The CDR3 covers 16 residues. Germline loops: CDR1 MGHRA, CDR2 YSYEKL. The ends lost 4 bases at V and 7 bases at J; junction bases unmatched: 9.

This clonotype has a handful of counts. The chain is built from TRBV7-9 and TRBJ2-2; 7 positions match TRBD2. In germline, CDR1 is SEHNR, CDR2 FQNEAQ (reference sequence). The CDR3 loop spans 19 amino acids. Trimming removed 2 bases from V and 6 bases from J; junction bases left unmatched: 18. The CDR3 is CASSLKSEFSGIGSGELFF. The CDR3 coding sequence is TGTGCCAGCAGCTTAAAATCGGAGTTCAGCGGGATCGGTTCCGGGGAGCTGTTTTTT. Based on the CDR3 plus reference TRBV7-9 and TRBJ2-2, the full variable domain is DTGVSQNPRHKITKRGQNVTFRCDPISEHNRLYWYRQTLGQGPEFLTYFQNEAQLEKSRLLSDRFSAERPKGSFSTLEIQRTEQGDSAMYLCASSLKSEFSGIGSGELFFGEGSRLTVL.

This clonotype was seen only a few times. V is TRBV5-6 and J is TRBJ1-5; maybe TRBD1 (6 bases). This CDR3 has 16 amino acids. The germline V gene encodes CDR1 SGHDT and CDR2 YYEEEE. Between the trimmed V and J ends, which lost 3 bases and 5 bases, there was a span of 18 bases. The CDR3 region has the DNA TGTGCCAGCAGCTGGGGCGGGGGCACGGCCTATCAGCCCCAGCATTTT. This codes for CASSWGGGTAYQPQHF.

This chain joins TRBV6-2 or TRBV6-3 and TRBJ2-5, with 9 bases fitting TRBD2. V dropped 5 bases and J dropped 1; count of bases not matched to a gene: 8. The CDR3 sequence is 16 residues long. CDR1 is MNHEY, CDR2 SVGEGT, per germline. The CDR3 reads CASSPVAGATQETQYF. The CDR3 region has the DNA TGTGCCAGCAGTCCCGTAGCGGGAGCGACCCAAGAGACCCAGTACTTC.

This clonotype was found many times. V and J are TRBV6-1 and TRBJ1-5; 8 bases agree with TRBD1. Germline CDR1 is MNHNS and CDR2 is SASEGT. The CDR3 consists of 15 residues. V lost 6 bases to trimming and J lost 4 bases; unmatched junction nucleotides: 8. CDR3 protein: CASRYDRGENQPQHF. CDR3 DNA: TGTGCCAGCAGGTATGACAGGGGTGAGAATCAGCCCCAGCATTTT.

This clonotype was observed many times. The rearrangement joins TRBV20-1 to TRBJ2-3, with D unclear. Trimming left V 6 bases short and J 4 bases short, with 11 bases between. Germline V gene lookup returns CDR1 DFQATT and CDR2 SNEGSKA (reference sequence). The CDR3 runs 12 residues. CDR3: CSASSRPDTQYF. The CDR3 region has the DNA TGCAGTGCCAGCAGCAGGCCAGATACGCAGTATTTT.

The sample holds a few counts of this clonotype. The chain links TRBV11-2 to TRBJ1-1; a weak D match, TRBD1 (5 bases). This CDR3 spans 14 amino acids. Trimming took off 5 bases at V and 5 bases at J, with 15 bases between the two ends. The V gene's germline CDR1 is SGHAT and CDR2 FQNNGV. The CDR3 DNA follows: TGTGCCAGCAGCCGAACGTCTCAGGGAACTGAAGCTTTCTTT. Its translation: CASSRTSQGTEAFF.

The genes are TRBV28 and TRBJ1-3; maybe TRBD1 (5 bases). This CDR3 spans 16 amino acids. The germline gives CDR1 MDHEN, CDR2 SYDVKM. V was clipped by 3 bases and J by 0 bases, with 12 bases between them. Here the CDR3 reads CASSFLQGFSGNTIYF. The CDR3 DNA reads as TGTGCCAGCAGTTTTTTGCAGGGCTTCTCTGGAAACACCATATATTTT.

This clonotype occurred many times. The gene calls are TRBV27 and TRBJ2-3; 8 positions match TRBD1. The germline V gene encodes CDR1 MNHEY and CDR2 SMNVEV (reference sequence). Trimming removed 6 bases from V and 2 bases from J; junction bases left unmatched: 7. The CDR3 is 15 amino acids. For the CDR3, the DNA is TGTGCCAGCAGCCCCGGGACAGGACCCACAGATACGCAGTATTTT. Protein: CASSPGTGPTDTQYF.

This clonotype was picked up many times. J is TRBJ2-1 and V is TRBV11-2; D might be TRBD2 (5 bases). From germline, CDR1 is SGHAT and CDR2 FQNNGV. V was cut by 2 bases and J by 0 bases, with 17 bases left in between. The CDR3 consists of 18 residues. The CDR3 DNA reads TGTGCCAGCAGCTTATTAGGTGGCGAGCGGACCTCCTACAATGAGCAGTTCTTC. Residues: CASSLLGGERTSYNEQFF. The whole variable domain, remainder taken from reference TRBV11-2 and TRBJ2-1, is EAGVAQSPRYKIIEKRQSVAFWCNPISGHATLYWYQQILGQGPKLLIQFQNNGVVDDSQLPKDRFSAERLKGVDSTLKIQPAKLEDSAVYLCASSLLGGERTSYNEQFFGPGTRLTVL.

This clonotype was detected many times. The V call is TRBV30, the J call TRBJ1-5; D remains unclear. Trimming removed 3 bases from V and 0 bases from J, with 12 bases in between. Looked up from germline, CDR1 is GTSNPN and CDR2 is SVGIG (reference sequence). The CDR3 has 15 residues. CDR3 loop: CAWSPGVISNQPQHF. The CDR3 coding sequence is TGTGCCTGGAGCCCCGGAGTTATTAGCAATCAGCCCCAGCATTTT.

The table lists this clonotype with a few counts. A read error is possible here, since a much larger clone lies one base away. CDR3 sequence reads: CASSFLLGLNTEASF. CDR3 in DNA: TGTGCCAGCAGTTTTCTCCTAGGCTTAAACACTGAAGCTTCCTTT. The J gene is TRBJ1-1, the V gene TRBV28; D unclear. Germline V gene data show CDR1 as MDHEN and CDR2 as SYDVKM. The CDR3 consists of 15 residues.

The chain employs TRBV27 and TRBJ2-1; 8 bases match TRBD2. Germline loops: CDR1 MNHEY, CDR2 SMNVEV (reference sequence). The V gene end was trimmed by 7 bases and the J gene end by 3 bases; junction bases not matched to a gene: 8. The CDR3 is made up of 15 amino acids. The CDR3 reads CASTLSGSYYNEQFF. In nucleotides, the CDR3 is TGTGCCAGCACGCTAAGCGGGAGTTACTACAATGAGCAGTTCTTC.

This clonotype was recorded many times. V gene TRBV28 combines with J gene TRBJ1-1; D call uncertain. The V gene lost 4 bases and the J gene lost 8 bases, with 11 bases spanning the gap. This CDR3 has 12 amino acids. CDR1 and CDR2 (germline): MDHEN, SYDVKM. The CDR3 loop reads CASSYRQAEAFF. The CDR3 region has the DNA TGTGCCAGCAGTTATCGACAAGCAGAAGCTTTCTTT.